This T cell receptor (beta chain) is from a study of T cell repertoires in cytomegalovirus infection. The wider study: Both CMV infection and a matching HLA type were indicated by public TCR beta signatures.

The CDR3 extends over 13 amino acids. V shed 6 bases and J shed 5 bases, with 16 bases lying between them. Germline V gene data show CDR1 as DFQATT and CDR2 as SNEGSKA (reference sequence). The study, taken as a whole, reports: Dominating the ex vivo response were HLA-C-restricted CMV-specific TCR beta clonotypes. Cumulative frequency (of public TCR beta family members) identified carriers of CMV plus the relevant HLA.

Using its own MiXCR run on the reads, TCRdb lists one record per CDR3 protein. The sample lists some 150,000 distinct CDR3 sequences; roughly 6.5% were seen once. This clonotype came up a few times. Antigen specificity is unknown. The TCR sequence derives from a human donor in good health (CMV status not recorded). Some clones in this sample may be carry-over from other donors' samples. Sequencing input: PBMCs. The J gene is TRBJ2-5, the V gene TRBV20-1; D is perhaps TRBD1 (6 bases). The CDR3 is CSARGEIAETQYF. For the CDR3, the DNA is TGCAGTGCCAGGGGTGAAATAGCGGAGACCCAGTACTTC.